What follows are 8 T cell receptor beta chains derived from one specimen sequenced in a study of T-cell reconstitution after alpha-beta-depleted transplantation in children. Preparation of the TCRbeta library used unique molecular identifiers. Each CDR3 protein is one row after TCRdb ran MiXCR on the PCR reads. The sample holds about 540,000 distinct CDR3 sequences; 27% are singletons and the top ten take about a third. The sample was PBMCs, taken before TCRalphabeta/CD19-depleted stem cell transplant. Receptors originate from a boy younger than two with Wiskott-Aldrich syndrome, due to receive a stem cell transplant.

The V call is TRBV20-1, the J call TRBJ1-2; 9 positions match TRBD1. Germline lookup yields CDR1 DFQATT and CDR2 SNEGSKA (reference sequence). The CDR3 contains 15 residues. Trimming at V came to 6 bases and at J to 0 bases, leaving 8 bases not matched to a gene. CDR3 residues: CSALRTGAPNYGYTF. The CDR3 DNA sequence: TGCAGTGCCCTTAGGACAGGGGCGCCTAACTATGGCTACACCTTC.

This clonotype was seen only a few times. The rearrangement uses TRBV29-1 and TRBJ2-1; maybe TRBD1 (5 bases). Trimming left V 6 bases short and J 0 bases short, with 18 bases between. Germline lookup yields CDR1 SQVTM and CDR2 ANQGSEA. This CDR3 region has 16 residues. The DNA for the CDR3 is TGCAGCGTCCAACGATGGACATCCTCCTCCTACAATGAGCAGTTCTTC. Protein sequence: CSVQRWTSSSYNEQFF.

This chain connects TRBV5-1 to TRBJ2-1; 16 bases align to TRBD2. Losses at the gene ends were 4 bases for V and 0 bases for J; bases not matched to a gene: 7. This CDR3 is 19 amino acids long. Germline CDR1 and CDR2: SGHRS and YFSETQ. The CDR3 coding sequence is TGCGCCAGCAGCATTACCGGGACTAGCGGGAGGGCCTCCTACAATGAGCAGTTCTTC. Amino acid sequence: CASSITGTSGRASYNEQFF.

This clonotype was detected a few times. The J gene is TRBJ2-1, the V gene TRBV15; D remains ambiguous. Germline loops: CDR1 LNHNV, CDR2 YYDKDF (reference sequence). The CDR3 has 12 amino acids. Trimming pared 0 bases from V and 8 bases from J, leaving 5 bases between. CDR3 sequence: CATSREADEQFF. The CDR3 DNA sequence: TGTGCCACCAGCAGAGAGGCGGATGAGCAGTTCTTC.

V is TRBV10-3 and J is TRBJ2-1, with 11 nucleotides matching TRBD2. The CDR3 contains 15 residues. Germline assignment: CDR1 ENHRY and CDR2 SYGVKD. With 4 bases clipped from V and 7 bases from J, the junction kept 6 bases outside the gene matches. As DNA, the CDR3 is TGTGCCATCAGTGTAGCGGGAGGGCCTTCAAATGAGCAGTTCTTC. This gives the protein CAISVAGGPSNEQFF.

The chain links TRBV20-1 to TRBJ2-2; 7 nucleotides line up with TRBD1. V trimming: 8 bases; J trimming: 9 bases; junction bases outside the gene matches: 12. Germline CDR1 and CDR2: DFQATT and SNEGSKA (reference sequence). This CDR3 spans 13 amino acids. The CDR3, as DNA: TGCAGTCCTAAGGACAGGACGAACAGGGAGCTGTTTTTT. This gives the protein CSPKDRTNRELFF.

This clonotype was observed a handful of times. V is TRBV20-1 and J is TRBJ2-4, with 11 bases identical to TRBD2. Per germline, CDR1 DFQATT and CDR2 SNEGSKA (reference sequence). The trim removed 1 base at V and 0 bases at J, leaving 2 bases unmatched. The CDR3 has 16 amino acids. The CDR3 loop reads CSARATSGAAKNIQYF. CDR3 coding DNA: TGCAGTGCTAGAGCGACTAGCGGGGCAGCCAAAAACATTCAGTACTTC.

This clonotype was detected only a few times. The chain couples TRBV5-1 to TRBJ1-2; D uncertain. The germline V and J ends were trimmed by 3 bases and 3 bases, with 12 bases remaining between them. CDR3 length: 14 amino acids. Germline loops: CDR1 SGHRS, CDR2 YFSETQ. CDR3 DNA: TGCGCCAGCAGCTCTGGACCGGCGGACTATGGCTACACCTTC. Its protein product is CASSSGPADYGYTF.